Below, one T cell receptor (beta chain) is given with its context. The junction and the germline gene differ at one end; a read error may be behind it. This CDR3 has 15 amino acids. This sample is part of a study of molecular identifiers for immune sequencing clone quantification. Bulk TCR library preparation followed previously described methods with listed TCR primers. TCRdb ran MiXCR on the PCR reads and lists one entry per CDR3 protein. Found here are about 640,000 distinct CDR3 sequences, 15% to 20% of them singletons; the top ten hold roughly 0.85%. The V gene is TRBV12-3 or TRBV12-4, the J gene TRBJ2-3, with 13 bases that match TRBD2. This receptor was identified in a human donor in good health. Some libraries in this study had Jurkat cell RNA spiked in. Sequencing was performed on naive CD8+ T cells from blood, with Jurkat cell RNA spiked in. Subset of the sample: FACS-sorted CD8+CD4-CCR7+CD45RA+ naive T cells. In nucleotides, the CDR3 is TGTGTCAGCAGCCCACTAGCGGGAGGGCCGGATACGCAGTATTTT. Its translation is CVSSPLAGGPDTQYF.